These 28 T cell receptor beta chains originate from one sample sequenced in a study of blood T cell repertoires in COVID-19. Generated by immunoSEQ multiplex PCR, the TCRdb table keeps only in-frame clones and is missing some. The sample has about 100,000 clones, almost 80% seen once. The sequenced sample consisted of peripheral blood. All receptors derive from a man between 65 and 79 years old with active or convalescent COVID-19.

The gene calls are TRBV7-8 and TRBJ2-7, with 7 nucleotides matching TRBD1. Germline CDR1 and CDR2: SGHVS and FQNEAQ. Trimming removed 5 bases from V and 0 bases from J; junction bases left unmatched: 4. The CDR3 loop spans 14 amino acids. As DNA, the CDR3 is TGTGCCAGCAGCCGAGGGGACAGCTCCTACGAGCAGTACTTC. Encoded protein: CASSRGDSSYEQYF.

This clone has just one count. The V and J genes are TRBV7-9 and TRBJ2-5; D is unclear. The V end lost 5 bases, the J end lost 0 bases, and 7 bases lay between the germline ends. CDR1 is SEHNR, CDR2 FQNEAQ, per germline (reference sequence). This CDR3 region has 13 residues. The chain's CDR3 is CASSLDNQETQYF. In nucleotides, the CDR3 is TGTGCCAGCAGCCTTGACAACCAAGAGACCCAGTACTTC.

This chain connects TRBV7-9 to TRBJ1-1; weak D call: TRBD1 (5 bases). V was shortened by 4 bases and J by 0 bases, with 12 bases between the two germline ends. Germline V CDR1 and CDR2: SEHNR, FQNEAQ (reference sequence). The CDR3 length is 15 residues. CDR3 residues: CASSSKTVMNTEAFF. The CDR3 nucleotides read TGTGCCAGCAGCTCGAAGACAGTTATGAACACTGAAGCTTTCTTT.

The CDR3 DNA is TGCGCCAGCAGCCGTCAGGGGACTAGCTTTGGTTCAGATACGCAGTATTTT. Translating gives CASSRQGTSFGSDTQYF. The chain has TRBV10-2 and TRBJ2-3, with 9 bases aligning to TRBD2. J lost 4 bases, V lost 6 bases, and 14 bases had no gene match. Per the germline V gene, CDR1 is WSHSY and CDR2 is SAAADI. The CDR3 loop spans 17 amino acids.

The chain employs TRBV11-2 and TRBJ1-1, with D possibly TRBD1 on 5 matching bases. Trimming took 0 bases from V and 8 from J, leaving 13 bases between them. Germline CDR1 reads SGHAT; CDR2 reads FQNNGV. The length of the CDR3 is 14 residues. The DNA of the CDR3 is TGTGCCAGCAGCTTAGATGTGAAGCAGGGAGAAGCTTTCTTT. This codes for CASSLDVKQGEAFF.

The V call is TRBV7-2, the J call TRBJ2-7; 7 nucleotides agree with TRBD2. The CDR3 sequence is 15 residues long. Germline V gene sequence: CDR1 SGHTA, CDR2 FQGNSA. Germline trimming cut 4 bases from V and 6 bases from J; bases unmatched to any gene: 12. The chain's CDR3 is CASSSSAGTIREQYF. The CDR3 DNA is TGTGCCAGCAGCTCATCAGCGGGAACTATTCGCGAGCAGTACTTC.

A few counts support this clone. The chain employs TRBV7-2 and TRBJ2-5; TRBD2 matches 9 bases. Trimming removed 4 bases from V and 5 bases from J; junction bases left unmatched: 17. This CDR3 region has 18 residues. Germline lookup yields CDR1 SGHTA and CDR2 FQGNSA. In nucleotides, the CDR3 is TGTGCCAGCAGCTCCACTGGATGGGCGGGAGGGCCTTGGGAGACCCAGTACTTC. Translation gives CASSSTGWAGGPWETQYF.

V usage is TRBV18 and J usage is TRBJ2-3; D is ambiguous. Germline V gives CDR1 KGHSH, CDR2 LQKENI. V was cut by 6 bases and J by 3 bases, with 13 bases left in between. The CDR3 consists of 14 residues. The CDR3 reads CASSPTPLTDTQYF. In nucleotides, the CDR3 is TGTGCCAGCTCCCCTACGCCCCTTACAGATACGCAGTATTTT.

The chain joins TRBV6-4 to TRBJ1-1; D is perhaps TRBD1 (6 bases). V gave up 5 bases and J gave up 4 bases, with 14 bases separating them. The CDR3 covers 14 residues. Germline CDR1 and CDR2: MRHNA and SNTAGT. CDR3 loop: CASSPFRGSTEAFF. Written as DNA, the CDR3 is TGTGCCAGCAGTCCCTTCAGGGGAAGCACTGAAGCTTTCTTT.

This clone was seen a handful of times. The rearrangement uses TRBV20-1 and TRBJ1-5, with D perhaps matching TRBD1 (6 bases). The ends were cut back, 3 bases at V and 0 bases at J, with 15 bases in the middle. The germline CDR1 and CDR2 sequences are DFQATT and SNEGSKA (reference sequence). CDR3 length equals 16 residues. This chain's CDR3 is CSASNRDPHSNQPQHF. The CDR3 nucleotides read TGCAGTGCTAGTAACAGGGACCCACATAGCAATCAGCCCCAGCATTTT.

The rearrangement joins TRBV10-3 to TRBJ1-5; tentative D call: TRBD1 (5 bases). Trimming took off 3 bases at V and 5 bases at J, with 8 bases between the two ends. Germline loops: CDR1 ENHRY, CDR2 SYGVKD. The CDR3 extends over 13 amino acids. The CDR3 region is CAISDGGDQPQHF. The CDR3 coding sequence is TGTGCCATCAGTGACGGAGGGGATCAGCCCCAGCATTTT.

The chain is built from TRBV2 and TRBJ2-7; 7 bases are shared with TRBD2. CDR1 and CDR2 (germline): SNHLY, FYNNEI. The CDR3 is 15 amino acids. V lost 2 bases to trimming and J lost 7 bases; unmatched junction nucleotides: 11. The CDR3 region has the DNA TGTGCCAGCAGTGAAACCTGGGGGGGAAGTGGAGAGCAGTACTTC. Residues: CASSETWGGSGEQYF.

The rearrangement joins TRBV19 to TRBJ2-7; no reliable D call. Germline values: CDR1 LNHDA, CDR2 SQIVND (reference sequence). Trimming shortened V by 1 base and J by 3 bases, and 13 bases separated the two germline ends. This CDR3 has 15 residues. The CDR3 DNA sequence: TGTGCCAGTAGTATAGGGGCAGGAAGGTTCTACGAGCAGTACTTC. Translation: CASSIGAGRFYEQYF.

This chain connects TRBV7-9 to TRBJ2-7; 7 positions agree with TRBD1. CDR3 length equals 11 residues. Per the germline V gene, CDR1 is SEHNR and CDR2 is FQNEAQ (reference sequence). After removal of 4 bases from V and 12 bases from J, the junction contained 6 bases not matched to a gene. For the CDR3, the DNA is TGTGCCAGCAGCTCAGGACAGGTATCGTACTTC. As protein: CASSSGQVSYF.

CDR3 amino acids: CASSLGPLFYNEQFF. DNA of the CDR3: TGTGCCAGCAGTTTAGGGCCCCTCTTTTACAATGAGCAGTTCTTC. The chain joins TRBV27 to TRBJ2-1, with D unresolved. CDR1 is MNHEY and CDR2 is SMNVEV in the germline V gene (reference sequence). Deletions cut 2 bases from V and 4 bases from J, with 12 bases between. This CDR3 spans 15 amino acids.

This sequence joins TRBV19 and TRBJ2-5; 7 bases are a match to TRBD1. This CDR3 region has 13 residues. V gave up 9 bases and J gave up 1 base; unmatched junction bases: 5. The germline V gene encodes CDR1 LNHDA and CDR2 SQIVND (reference sequence). In nucleotides, the CDR3 is TGTGCCAGCTCTTGGACAGGCCAAGAGACCCAGTACTTC. It is translated as CASSWTGQETQYF.

V and J are TRBV7-9 and TRBJ2-5, with D possibly matching TRBD2 (6 bases). Per the germline V gene, CDR1 is SEHNR and CDR2 is FQNEAQ (reference sequence). The ends were cut back, 6 bases at V and 3 bases at J, with 8 bases in the middle. There are 12 residues in the CDR3. CDR3 protein: CASRGGKETQYF. The CDR3 region has the DNA TGTGCCAGCAGGGGAGGCAAAGAGACCCAGTACTTC. The entire variable domain, with the rest obtained from reference TRBV7-9 and TRBJ2-5, is as follows: DTGVSQNPRHKITKRGQNVTFRCDPISEHNRLYWYRQTLGQGPEFLTYFQNEAQLEKSRLLSDRFSAERPKGSFSTLEIQRTEQGDSAMYLCASRGGKETQYFGPGTRLLVL.

The J gene is TRBJ2-7, the V gene TRBV4-1; tentatively, D is TRBD1 (6 bases). CDR1 is MGHRA and CDR2 is YSYEKL in the germline V gene. This CDR3 has 19 amino acids. The V and J ends lost 1 base and 3 bases respectively, with 25 bases between them. CDR3 bases: TGCGCCAGCAGCCAAGGAGGAGGAAGCGTGGGACAAGCGAGCTACGAGCAGTACTTC. This sequence encodes CASSQGGGSVGQASYEQYF.

This clone was recorded a few times. The chain is built from TRBV29-1 and TRBJ2-7; the match to TRBD2 covers 8 bases. Germline CDR1 is SQVTM and CDR2 is ANQGSEA. The CDR3 is made up of 13 amino acids. The V segment lost 6 bases and the J segment 6 bases; nucleotides outside the gene matches: 10. The CDR3 nucleotides read TGCAGCGTGAATCCGACCGGGACTAGCGAGCAGTACTTC. It encodes CSVNPTGTSEQYF.

V usage is TRBV2 and J usage is TRBJ2-3; 7 bases agree with TRBD2. The CDR3 runs 17 residues. Trimming at V came to 2 bases and at J to 3 bases, leaving 11 bases not matched to a gene. Germline-derived CDR1 and CDR2 are SNHLY and FYNNEI. CDR3 DNA sequence: TGTGCCAGCAGTGAATATGGGGCTAGCGGCACTACAGATACGCAGTATTTT. Translation gives CASSEYGASGTTDTQYF. Full variable domain (missing parts from reference TRBV2 and TRBJ2-3): EPEVTQTPSHQVTQMGQEVILRCVPISNHLYFYWYRQILGQKVEFLVSFYNNEISEKSEIFDDQFSVERPDGSNFTLKIRSTKLEDSAMYFCASSEYGASGTTDTQYFGPGTRLTVL.

This clone was observed once. This sequence joins TRBV16 and TRBJ2-7; 7 nucleotides agree with TRBD1. This CDR3 region has 14 residues. Trimming at V came to 0 bases and at J to 6 bases, leaving 5 bases not matched to a gene. The V gene's germline CDR1 is KGHSY and CDR2 FQNENV. The CDR3 sequence: CASSQSDRVGEQYF. DNA for the CDR3: TGTGCCAGCAGCCAATCAGACAGGGTAGGCGAGCAGTACTTC. Full variable domain (rest looked up from reference TRBV16 and TRBJ2-7): GEEVAQTPKHLVRGEGQKAKLYCAPIKGHSYVFWYQQVLKNEFKFLISFQNENVFDETGMPKERFSAKCLPNSPCSLEIQATKLEDSAVYFCASSQSDRVGEQYFGPGTRLTVT.

J is TRBJ2-1 and V is TRBV6-4; the match to TRBD2 covers 7 bases. The CDR3 is 15 residues long. Unmatched junction bases numbered 3, after V lost 2 bases and J lost 2 bases. Germline V gives CDR1 MRHNA, CDR2 SNTAGT. In nucleotides, the CDR3 is TGTGCCAGCAGTGACACGGGGGGACCCTACAATGAGCAGTTCTTC. Its translation: CASSDTGGPYNEQFF.

J is TRBJ2-7 and V is TRBV24-1; 10 nucleotides align to TRBD1. The CDR3 runs to 15 residues. Germline V gives CDR1 KGHDR, CDR2 SFDVKD. V was pared by 6 bases and J by 5 bases, with 9 bases of the junction left unmatched. The CDR3, as DNA: TGTGCCACCAGTAGTACGGGGACAGGGGACGACGAGCAGTACTTC. Protein product: CATSSTGTGDDEQYF.

J is TRBJ2-7 and V is TRBV6-2 or TRBV6-3; 7 nucleotides align to TRBD1. Germline V CDR1 and CDR2: MNHEY, SVGEGT. The CDR3 contains 15 residues. The V and J ends lost 0 bases and 4 bases, in that order; junction bases with no gene match: 6. As DNA, the CDR3 is TGTGCCAGCAGTTACTCACGGACAGGTAATTACGAGCAGTACTTC. This translates into CASSYSRTGNYEQYF.

In the case of this clone: Distinct nucleotide sequences in the sample also encode this CDR3. V usage is TRBV4-2 and J usage is TRBJ1-1; D possibly corresponds to TRBD1 (5 bases). CDR3 length: 14 amino acids. V was cut by 0 bases and J by 4 bases, with 9 bases left in between. The germline CDR1 and CDR2 sequences are LGHNA and YNFKEQ. Written as DNA, the CDR3 is TGTGCCAGCAGCCAAGATCAGGGTTCCACTGAAGCTTTCTTT. Translation: CASSQDQGSTEAFF.

The chain recombines TRBV18 with TRBJ1-6; the D is unclear. Germline CDR1 KGHSH, CDR2 LQKENI. V was trimmed by 8 bases and J by 5 bases, leaving 10 bases between them. The CDR3 is made up of 13 amino acids. The CDR3 DNA is TGTGCCAGCAACGATCAGAATAATTCACCCCTCCACTTT. Translating it yields CASNDQNNSPLHF.

The CDR3 sequence is CASSSAVKTASDTQYF. CDR3 sequence (DNA): TGTGCCAGCAGCTCGGCAGTAAAGACTGCCTCAGATACGCAGTATTTT. The chain is built from TRBV5-4 and TRBJ2-3; D gene uncertain. The CDR3 runs to 16 residues. Between the trimmed V and J ends, which lost 3 bases and 4 bases, there was a span of 18 bases. The germline V gene has CDR1 SGHNT and CDR2 YYREEE (reference sequence). Variable domain in full (rest from reference TRBV5-4 and TRBJ2-3): ETGVTQSPTHLIKTRGQQVTLRCSSQSGHNTVSWYQQALGQGPQFIFQYYREEENGRGNFPPRFSGLQFPNYSSELNVNALELDDSALYLCASSSAVKTASDTQYFGPGTRLTVL.

This chain uses TRBV25-1 with TRBJ2-7; D might be TRBD1 (6 bases). This CDR3 comprises 12 residues. Germline V gene sequence: CDR1 MGHDK, CDR2 SYGVNS. The V end was cut by 5 bases, the J end by 6 bases, with 11 bases between. In DNA, the CDR3 is TGTGCCAGCAGTCGGACAGAATCCGAGCAGTACTTC. This gives the protein CASSRTESEQYF.